The present T cell receptor beta chain was sequenced within a study of blood T cell repertoires in COVID-19. Turning to the study itself: The origin of the acute and convalescent COVID-19 samples was the United States, Italy and Spain.

Those enrolled in Seattle joined during active infection and were followed longitudinally afterward. The CDR3 contains 16 residues. With 7 bases clipped from V and 8 bases from J, the junction kept 20 bases outside the gene matches. The germline V gene encodes CDR1 SQVTM and CDR2 ANQGSEA. Authors' analysis steps: From reference gene primer amplification, estimates of nucleated cell counts were derived. Using immunoSEQ multiplex PCR, the repertoire was profiled, and TCRdb retains in-frame clones only, with some absent. V and J calls and clone size are as listed in that table; D and trimming were resolved from the DNA. The sample gives about 250,000 clones, approximately 85% of which show up once; approximately 5% is in the top ten.

Sequencing input: peripheral blood. The rearrangement links TRBV29-1 to TRBJ2-1; 7 bases map to TRBD2. The TCR was taken from an elderly woman with COVID-19, enrolled during active disease. CDR3 amino acids: CSATPAGFGLVDEQFF. The DNA of the CDR3 is TGCAGCGCCACGCCCGCTGGATTCGGACTAGTCGATGAGCAGTTCTTC.